This T cell receptor beta chain was sequenced for a study of blood T cell repertoires in COVID-19. Study context: Nucleic acid was either cDNA or gDNA, and it came from T cells, B-cell-depleted T cells, or PBMCs.

TCRdb's table, derived via immunoSEQ multiplex PCR, lists solely in-frame clones and lacks some. This table holds around 250,000 clones, roughly 85% found once. The CDR3 spans 14 residues. V gave up 1 base and J gave up 5 bases, with 13 bases separating them. Per the germline V gene, CDR1 is SGHDT and CDR2 is YYEEEE. The source material was PBMCs or T cells enriched from blood (not recorded which). The sequence was collected from a woman between 50 and 59 years old who had recovered from COVID-19. The chain joins TRBV5-6 to TRBJ2-7; TRBD1 is a possible D gene (5 bases). CDR3: CASSLRRVSHEQYF. Here the CDR3 DNA reads TGTGCCAGCAGCTTGCGCAGGGTTTCCCACGAGCAGTACTTC. Full variable domain (remainder filled in from reference TRBV5-6 and TRBJ2-7): DAGVTQSPTHLIKTRGQQVTLRCSPKSGHDTVSWYQQALGQGPQFIFQYYEEEERQRGNFPDRFSGHQFPNYSSELNVNALLLGDSALYLCASSLRRVSHEQYFGPGTRLTVT.